The 14 T cell receptor beta chains reported below all come from one sample, sequenced in a study of cytomegalovirus exposure and HLA in healthy donors. The PCR employed 60 Vbeta primers together with 13 Jbeta primers. Profiled with immunoSEQ multiplex PCR; TCRdb holds only in-frame clones, not every one. The sample lists under 150,000 clones, roughly 80% occurring once. Sequencing was carried out using PBMCs. Receptor source: a woman in her forties or fifties in good health and CMV-seronegative.

About this clone itself: A read error may account for a junction end that differs from germline. The chain has TRBV11-2 and TRBJ2-1; D unresolved. Germline lookup yields CDR1 SGHAT and CDR2 FQNNGV. CDR3 length: 12 amino acids. The CDR3 DNA is TGTGCCAGCAGCTCCCCGAGTAATGCGCAGTTCTTC. It encodes CASSSPSNAQFF.

V and J are TRBV5-4 and TRBJ2-7; 9 nucleotides match TRBD1. The trim removed 5 bases at V and 0 bases at J, leaving 6 bases unmatched. Germline V CDR1 and CDR2: SGHNT, YYREEE (reference sequence). The CDR3 is 15 residues long. CDR3: CASSYRGLRSYEQYF. CDR3 DNA sequence: TGTGCCAGCAGTTACAGGGGGCTCCGCTCCTACGAGCAGTACTTC. The variable domain in full, with the rest retrieved from reference TRBV5-4 and TRBJ2-7, is ETGVTQSPTHLIKTRGQQVTLRCSSQSGHNTVSWYQQALGQGPQFIFQYYREEENGRGNFPPRFSGLQFPNYSSELNVNALELDDSALYLCASSYRGLRSYEQYFGPGTRLTVT.

This rearrangement joins TRBV10-3 to TRBJ1-2; D might be TRBD1 (6 bases). The CDR3 loop spans 14 amino acids. V was cut by 6 bases and J by 7 bases, with 18 bases left in between. Germline CDR1 reads ENHRY; CDR2 reads SYGVKD. The CDR3 DNA follows: TGTGCCATCAGCCGGGCGGGGGCAAATCGTGGCTACACCTTC. Its translation: CAISRAGANRGYTF.

The chain carries TRBV4-2 and TRBJ2-7, with 9 bases that match TRBD1. The CDR3 runs to 15 residues. Germline values: CDR1 LGHNA, CDR2 YNFKEQ. Trimming removed 4 bases from V and 7 bases from J; junction bases left unmatched: 11. CDR3 amino acids: CASSLVDRGGVEQYF. The CDR3 DNA is TGTGCCAGCAGCCTGGTGGACAGGGGTGGTGTTGAGCAGTACTTC.

This clone was counted only a few times. The chain is built from TRBV19 and TRBJ1-1; D is uncertain. The CDR3 spans 14 residues. The V and J ends lost 3 bases and 0 bases respectively, with 8 bases between them. Germline V CDR1 and CDR2: LNHDA, SQIVND (reference sequence). CDR3 sequence (DNA): TGTGCCAGTAGTATCCAACGGGTGAACACTGAAGCTTTCTTT. Translated, it gives CASSIQRVNTEAFF.

J is TRBJ1-5 and V is TRBV4-1; D might be TRBD1 (6 bases). This CDR3 region has 17 residues. V gave up 1 base and J gave up 1 base, with 14 bases separating them. CDR1 and CDR2 from the germline V gene are MGHRA and YSYEKL. The CDR3 nucleotides read TGCGCCAGCAGCCAAGGGGCGGGGGCTCTCAGCAATCAGCCCCAGCATTTT. The encoded protein is CASSQGAGALSNQPQHF.

The V call is TRBV19, the J call TRBJ1-1, with unresolved D. Trimming took off 3 bases at V and 10 bases at J, with 18 bases between the two ends. The germline CDR1 and CDR2 sequences are LNHDA and SQIVND (reference sequence). The CDR3 is 14 amino acids. The CDR3 sequence is CASSMARGSRGAFF. The CDR3 bases are TGTGCCAGTAGTATGGCGCGCGGGTCTCGTGGAGCTTTCTTT.

V gene TRBV5-6 combines with J gene TRBJ1-2; 7 bases map to TRBD1. Trimming removed 0 bases from V and 8 bases from J; junction bases left unmatched: 4. Germline-derived CDR1 and CDR2 are SGHDT and YYEEEE. This CDR3 region has 13 residues. CDR3 bases: TGTGCCAGCAGCTTGGGAGGGGGCCACGGCTACACCTTC. Protein product: CASSLGGGHGYTF.

The CDR3 region is CASSHLTGEGTGANVLTF. Here the CDR3 DNA reads TGTGCCAGCAGCCACTTGACCGGGGAGGGAACTGGGGCCAACGTCCTGACTTTC. V usage is TRBV2 and J usage is TRBJ2-6; TRBD2 matches at 7 bases. Germline CDR1 and CDR2: SNHLY and FYNNEI. CDR3 length: 18 residues. The J segment lost 2 bases and the V segment lost 6 bases, leaving 13 bases of the junction unmatched.

This chain uses TRBV6-1 with TRBJ1-1; tentative D call: TRBD1 (5 bases). V dropped 8 bases and J dropped 1 base, with 14 bases sitting between them. Germline CDR1 reads MNHNS; CDR2 reads SASEGT. The CDR3 extends over 14 amino acids. In DNA form, the CDR3 reads TGTGCCAGCTCGGAACAACAGGCGAACACTGAAGCTTTCTTT. Its protein product is CASSEQQANTEAFF.

The genes are TRBV7-3 and TRBJ2-3; 10 bases line up with TRBD2. The V gene's germline CDR1 is SGHTA and CDR2 FQGTGA. This CDR3 comprises 16 residues. With 5 bases clipped from V and 4 bases from J, the junction kept 9 bases outside the gene matches. In nucleotides, the CDR3 is TGTGCCAGCAGCGCCTCTAGCGGGGGCCGCTCAGATACGCAGTATTTT. Its protein is CASSASSGGRSDTQYF.

This clone was counted a single time. The chain links TRBV11-1 to TRBJ1-6; 9 nucleotides match TRBD1. The germline V gene encodes CDR1 SGHAT and CDR2 FQDESV (reference sequence). The ends lost 5 bases at V and 10 bases at J; junction bases unmatched: 12. CDR3 length equals 16 residues. DNA for the CDR3: TGTGCCAGCAGCCACACATCGGGACAGGGCCGATCACCCCTCCACTTT. It encodes CASSHTSGQGRSPLHF.

The count of this clone is one. The chain joins TRBV6-1 to TRBJ1-5; 9 bases are a match to TRBD1. In germline, CDR1 is MNHNS, CDR2 SASEGT. The CDR3 is 15 residues long. Losses at the gene ends were 6 bases for V and 3 bases for J; bases not matched to a gene: 6. As DNA, the CDR3 is TGTGCCAGCAGACAACAGGGGGCAAACAATCAGCCCCAGCATTTT. It translates to CASRQQGANNQPQHF.

The rearrangement joins TRBV5-5 to TRBJ2-2; possibly TRBD1 for D (6 bases). The germline V gene has CDR1 SGHKS and CDR2 YYEKEE (reference sequence). V lost 0 bases to trimming and J lost 4 bases, with 13 bases between them. The CDR3 has 16 amino acids. Written as DNA, the CDR3 is TGTGCCAGCAGCTTGGCCTCAGGGGCCAGCACCGGGGAGCTGTTTTTT. Translation: CASSLASGASTGELFF.